These 11 T cell receptor beta chains were sequenced from one sample in a study of T cell responses to AZD1222 COVID-19 vaccine. Only in-frame clones appear in the TCRdb table, and some are missing; sequencing was by immunoSEQ multiplex PCR. The table has around 140,000 clones, 85% to 95% seen once. Sequenced material: peripheral blood, taken after recovery from COVID-19. Receptor source: an adult who had recovered from COVID-19.

The V and J genes are TRBV12-3 or TRBV12-4 and TRBJ1-4, with no clear D. The V and J ends lost 4 bases and 8 bases respectively, with 8 bases between them. This CDR3 is built from 12 residues. In DNA form, the CDR3 reads TGTGCCAGCAGTTACGGCAAGGAAAAACTGTTTTTT. As protein: CASSYGKEKLFF.

The V and J genes are TRBV10-1 and TRBJ2-7; TRBD1 matches at 7 bases. Germline-derived CDR1 and CDR2 are WNHNN and SYGVQD (reference sequence). V was clipped by 5 bases and J by 11 bases; unmatched bases: 15. There are 14 residues in the CDR3. This CDR3 is CASSIDRVRGWKYF. The CDR3 region has the DNA TGCGCCAGCAGTATCGACAGGGTTAGGGGATGGAAGTACTTC.

The chain carries TRBV5-6 and TRBJ2-1; D perhaps matches TRBD2 (6 bases). Trimming shortened V by 3 bases and J by 0 bases, and 13 bases separated the two germline ends. This CDR3 comprises 16 residues. The V gene's germline CDR1 is SGHDT and CDR2 YYEEEE. CDR3 in DNA: TGTGCCAGCAGCTGGGGCGGGGATTACTCCTACAATGAGCAGTTCTTC. It specifies CASSWGGDYSYNEQFF.

This clone was seen more than once but under ten times. The chain combines TRBV18 with TRBJ2-7; 7 bases line up with TRBD1. The CDR3 has 14 residues. V lost 6 bases and J lost 5; bases outside the gene matches: 10. CDR1 and CDR2 from the germline V gene are KGHSH and LQKENI. CDR3 sequence (DNA): TGTGCCAGCTCGCGACAGGGCCGATACGACGAGCAGTACTTC. Protein: CASSRQGRYDEQYF.

Regarding this clone: The same CDR3 can be traced to other DNA sequences in this sample. This chain links TRBV5-1 with TRBJ2-7, with TRBD2 matching 9 bases. There are 15 residues in the CDR3. The J segment lost 3 bases and the V segment lost 0 bases, leaving 4 bases of the junction unmatched. Germline lookup yields CDR1 SGHRS and CDR2 YFSETQ. The CDR3 protein is CASSLGSSGSYEQYF. CDR3 nucleotides: TGCGCCAGCAGCTTGGGGAGTAGCGGGAGCTACGAGCAGTACTTC.

The chain joins TRBV7-8 to TRBJ2-5; a weak D match, TRBD2 (6 bases). Trimming stripped 7 bases from V and 5 bases from J, with 17 bases between. The CDR3 consists of 14 residues. Germline assignment: CDR1 SGHVS and CDR2 FQNEAQ. CDR3 sequence (DNA): TGTGCCAGCACCATTTTGACTAGTGTGGAGACCCAGTACTTC. The encoded protein is CASTILTSVETQYF.

J is TRBJ2-7 and V is TRBV4-1; D gene uncertain. The CDR3 has 15 amino acids. Deletions cut 1 base from V and 0 bases from J, with 10 bases between. Looked up from germline, CDR1 is MGHRA and CDR2 is YSYEKL. The CDR3 DNA sequence: TGCGCCAGCAGCCAAGGGACCCTCTTCTCCTACGAGCAGTACTTC. Its translation: CASSQGTLFSYEQYF.

V and J are TRBV29-1 and TRBJ1-2; a weak D match, TRBD1 (5 bases). From germline, CDR1 is SQVTM and CDR2 ANQGSEA. Trimming pared 6 bases from V and 6 bases from J, leaving 20 bases between. The CDR3 spans 14 residues. The DNA for the CDR3 is TGCAGCGTCGCGGCGGGACGGGATTCGAATGGCTACACCTTC. This encodes CSVAAGRDSNGYTF.

The chain links TRBV6-5 to TRBJ1-1; 12 bases match TRBD1. Trimming removed 7 bases from V and 5 bases from J; junction bases left unmatched: 5. The germline V gene has CDR1 MNHEY and CDR2 SVGAGI. The CDR3 runs to 14 residues. CDR3 sequence reads: CASTRDRGHTEAFF. The CDR3 nucleotides are TGTGCCAGCACCAGGGACAGGGGGCATACTGAAGCTTTCTTT.

The J gene is TRBJ2-7, the V gene TRBV5-1; either TRBD1 or TRBD2 may supply D (5 bases each). The CDR3 is 15 residues long. The V and J ends lost 3 bases and 4 bases respectively, with 17 bases between them. CDR1 and CDR2 (germline): SGHRS, YFSETQ. The CDR3 here is CASSWGMDGSYEQYF. CDR3 DNA sequence: TGCGCCAGCAGCTGGGGGATGGACGGAAGTTACGAGCAGTACTTC.

The chain carries TRBV19 and TRBJ2-2; no clear D gene. Looked up from germline, CDR1 is LNHDA and CDR2 is SQIVND (reference sequence). This CDR3 has 16 amino acids. V lost 3 bases, J lost 0 bases, and 11 bases lay in between. The CDR3 is CASSIGVFANTGELFF. CDR3 nucleotide sequence: TGTGCCAGTAGTATCGGAGTTTTCGCGAACACCGGGGAGCTGTTTTTT.